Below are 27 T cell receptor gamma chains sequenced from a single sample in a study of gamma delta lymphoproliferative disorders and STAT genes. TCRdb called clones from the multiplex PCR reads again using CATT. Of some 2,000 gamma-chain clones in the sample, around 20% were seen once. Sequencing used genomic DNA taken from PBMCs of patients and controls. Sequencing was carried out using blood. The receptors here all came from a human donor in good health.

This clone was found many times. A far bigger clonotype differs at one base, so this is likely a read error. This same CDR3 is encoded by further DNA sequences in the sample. CDR3 in amino acids: CAAWGVTGWFKIF. The CDR3 DNA sequence: TGTGCTGCGTGGGGCGTGACTGGTTGGTTCAAGATATTT. The chain carries TRGV10 and TRGJP1. TCRdb leaves out the J gene; it was filled in here by matching the DNA to germline. TRGV10 is filed as an ORF, its function uncertain. The CDR3 runs 13 residues. V shed 8 bases, J shed 5 bases, and the junction held 6 bases outside the gene matches.

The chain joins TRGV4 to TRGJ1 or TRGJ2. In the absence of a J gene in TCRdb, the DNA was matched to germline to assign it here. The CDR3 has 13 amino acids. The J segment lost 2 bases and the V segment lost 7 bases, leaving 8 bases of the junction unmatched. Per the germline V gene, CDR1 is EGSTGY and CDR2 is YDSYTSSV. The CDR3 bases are TGTGCCACCTGCCATGACTATTATTATAAGAAACTCTTT. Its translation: CATCHDYYYKKLF.

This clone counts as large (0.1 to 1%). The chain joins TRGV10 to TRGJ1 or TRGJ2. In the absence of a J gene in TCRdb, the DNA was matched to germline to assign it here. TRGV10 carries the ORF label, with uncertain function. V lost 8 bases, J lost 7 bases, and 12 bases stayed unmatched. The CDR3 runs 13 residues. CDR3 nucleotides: TGTGCTGCGTGGGATTATGTGCCCTATAAGAAACTCTTT. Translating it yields CAAWDYVPYKKLF.

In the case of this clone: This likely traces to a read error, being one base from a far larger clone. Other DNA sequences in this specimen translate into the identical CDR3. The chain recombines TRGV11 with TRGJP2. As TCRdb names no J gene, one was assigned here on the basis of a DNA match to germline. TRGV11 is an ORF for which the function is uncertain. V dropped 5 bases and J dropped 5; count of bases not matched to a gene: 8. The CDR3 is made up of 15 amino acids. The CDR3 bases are TGTGCCTGCTGGATTACGGAGGGCAGTGATTGGATCAAGACGTTT. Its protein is CACWITEGSDWIKTF.

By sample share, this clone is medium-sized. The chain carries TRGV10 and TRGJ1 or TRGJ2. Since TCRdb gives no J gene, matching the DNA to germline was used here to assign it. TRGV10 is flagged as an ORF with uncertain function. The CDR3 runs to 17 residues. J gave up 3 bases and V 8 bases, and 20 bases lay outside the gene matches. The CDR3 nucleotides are TGTGCTGCGTGGGATTATTTAGTTATGGAGATTTATTATAAGAAACTCTTT. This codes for CAAWDYLVMEIYYKKLF.

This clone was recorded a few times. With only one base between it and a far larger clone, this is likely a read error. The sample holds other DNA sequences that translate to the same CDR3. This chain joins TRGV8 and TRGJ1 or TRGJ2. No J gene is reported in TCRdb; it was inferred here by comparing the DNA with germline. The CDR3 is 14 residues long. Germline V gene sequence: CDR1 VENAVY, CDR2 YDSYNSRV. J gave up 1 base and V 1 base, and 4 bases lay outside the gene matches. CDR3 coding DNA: TGTGCCACCTGGGATAGCCGAAATTATTATAAGAAACTCTTT. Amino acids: CATWDSRNYYKKLF.

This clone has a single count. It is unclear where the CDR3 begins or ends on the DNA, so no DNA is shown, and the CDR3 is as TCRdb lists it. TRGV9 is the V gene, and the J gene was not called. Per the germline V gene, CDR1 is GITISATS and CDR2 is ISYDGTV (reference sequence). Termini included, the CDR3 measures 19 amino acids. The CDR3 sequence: CALWEGGIIRNSLAVEQHF.

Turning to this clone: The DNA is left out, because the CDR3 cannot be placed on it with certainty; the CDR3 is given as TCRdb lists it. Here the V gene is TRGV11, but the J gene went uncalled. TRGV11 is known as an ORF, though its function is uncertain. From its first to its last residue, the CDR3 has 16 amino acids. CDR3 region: CTTVPAGPLTYYKKLF.

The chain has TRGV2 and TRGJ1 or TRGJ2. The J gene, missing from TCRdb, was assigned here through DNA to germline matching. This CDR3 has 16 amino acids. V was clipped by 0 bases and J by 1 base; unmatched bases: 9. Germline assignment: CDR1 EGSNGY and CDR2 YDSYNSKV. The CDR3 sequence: CATWDGPAANYYKKLF. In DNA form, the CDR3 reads TGTGCCACCTGGGACGGGCCCGCGGCTAATTATTATAAGAAACTCTTT.

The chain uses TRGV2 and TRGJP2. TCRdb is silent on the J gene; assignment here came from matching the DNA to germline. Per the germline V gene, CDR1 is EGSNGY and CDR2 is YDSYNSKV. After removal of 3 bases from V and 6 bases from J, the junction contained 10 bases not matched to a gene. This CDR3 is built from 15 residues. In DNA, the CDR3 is TGTGCCACCTGGGACCCCCCAGGGGGTGATTGGATCAAGACGTTT. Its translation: CATWDPPGGDWIKTF.

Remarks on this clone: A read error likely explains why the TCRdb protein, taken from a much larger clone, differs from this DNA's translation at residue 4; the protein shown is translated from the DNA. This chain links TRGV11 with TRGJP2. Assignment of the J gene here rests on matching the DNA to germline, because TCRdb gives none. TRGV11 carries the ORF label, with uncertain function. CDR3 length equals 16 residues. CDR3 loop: CACLIDAPSSDWIKTF. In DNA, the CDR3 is TGTGCCTGCTTGATTGATGCCCCTAGTAGTGATTGGATCAAGACGTTT.

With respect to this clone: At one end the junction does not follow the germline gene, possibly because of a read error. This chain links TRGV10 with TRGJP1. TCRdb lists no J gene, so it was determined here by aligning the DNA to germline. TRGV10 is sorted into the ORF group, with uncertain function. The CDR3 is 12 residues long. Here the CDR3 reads CAGDTTGWFKIF. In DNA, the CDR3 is TGCGCGGGGGATACCACTGGTTGGTTCAAGATATTT.

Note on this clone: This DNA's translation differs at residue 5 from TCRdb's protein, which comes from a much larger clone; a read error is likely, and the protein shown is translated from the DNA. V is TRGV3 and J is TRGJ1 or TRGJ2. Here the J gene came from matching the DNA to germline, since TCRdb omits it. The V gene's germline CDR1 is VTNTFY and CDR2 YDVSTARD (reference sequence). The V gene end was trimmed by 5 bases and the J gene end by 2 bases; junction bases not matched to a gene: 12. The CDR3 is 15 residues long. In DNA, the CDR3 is TGTGCCACCTGGGGCAGACCTTACTATTATTATAAGAAACTCTTT. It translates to CATWGRPYYYYKKLF.

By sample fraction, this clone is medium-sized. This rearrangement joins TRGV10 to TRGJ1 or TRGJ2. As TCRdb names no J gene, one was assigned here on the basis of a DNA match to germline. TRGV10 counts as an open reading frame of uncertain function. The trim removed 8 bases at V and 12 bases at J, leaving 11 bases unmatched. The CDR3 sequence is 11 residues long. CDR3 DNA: TGTGCTGCGTGGGATTATCACAGGAAACTCTTT. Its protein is CAAWDYHRKLF.

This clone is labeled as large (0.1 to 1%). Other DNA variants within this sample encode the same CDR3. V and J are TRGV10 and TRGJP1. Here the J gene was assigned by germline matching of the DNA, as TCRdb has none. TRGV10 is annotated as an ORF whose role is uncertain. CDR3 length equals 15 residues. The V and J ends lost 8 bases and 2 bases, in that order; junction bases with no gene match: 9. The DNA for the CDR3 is TGTGCTGCGTGGGATTATACGACCACTGGTTGGTTCAAGATATTT. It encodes CAAWDYTTTGWFKIF.

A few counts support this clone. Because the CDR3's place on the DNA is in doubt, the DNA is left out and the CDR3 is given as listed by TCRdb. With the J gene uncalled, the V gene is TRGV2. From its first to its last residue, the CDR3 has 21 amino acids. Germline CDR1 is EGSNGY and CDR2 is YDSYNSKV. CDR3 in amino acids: CATWDQWEFIIRNSLAVEQHF.

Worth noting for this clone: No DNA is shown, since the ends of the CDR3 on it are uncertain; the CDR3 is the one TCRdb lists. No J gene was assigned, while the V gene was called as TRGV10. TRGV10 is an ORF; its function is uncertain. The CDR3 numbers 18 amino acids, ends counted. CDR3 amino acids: CAAWVATWRNSLAVEQHF.

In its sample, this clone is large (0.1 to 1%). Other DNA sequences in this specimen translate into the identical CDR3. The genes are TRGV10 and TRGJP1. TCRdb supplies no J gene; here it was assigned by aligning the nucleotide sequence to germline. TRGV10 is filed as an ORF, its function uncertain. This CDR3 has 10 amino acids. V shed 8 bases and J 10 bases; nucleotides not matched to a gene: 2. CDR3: CAAWDWFKIF. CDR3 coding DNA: TGTGCTGCGTGGGATTGGTTCAAGATATTT.

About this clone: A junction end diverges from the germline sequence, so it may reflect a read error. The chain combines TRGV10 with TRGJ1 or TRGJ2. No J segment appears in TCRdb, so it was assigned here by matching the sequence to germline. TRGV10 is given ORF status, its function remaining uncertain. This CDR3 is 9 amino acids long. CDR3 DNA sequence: TGCGCGGGTGCTTATAAGAAACTCTTT. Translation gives CAGAYKKLF.

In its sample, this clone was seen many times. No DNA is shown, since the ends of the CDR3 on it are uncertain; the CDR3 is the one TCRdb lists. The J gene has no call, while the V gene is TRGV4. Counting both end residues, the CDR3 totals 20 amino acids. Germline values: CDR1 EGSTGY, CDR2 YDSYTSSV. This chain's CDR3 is CATWDGPIIIRNSLAVEQHF.

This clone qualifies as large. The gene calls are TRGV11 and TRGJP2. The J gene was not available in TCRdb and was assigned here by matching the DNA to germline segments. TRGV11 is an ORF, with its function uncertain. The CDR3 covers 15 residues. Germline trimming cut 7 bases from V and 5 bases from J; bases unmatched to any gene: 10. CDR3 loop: CACWIIGVSDWIKTF. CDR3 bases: TGTGCCTGCTGGATAATTGGGGTGAGTGATTGGATCAAGACGTTT.

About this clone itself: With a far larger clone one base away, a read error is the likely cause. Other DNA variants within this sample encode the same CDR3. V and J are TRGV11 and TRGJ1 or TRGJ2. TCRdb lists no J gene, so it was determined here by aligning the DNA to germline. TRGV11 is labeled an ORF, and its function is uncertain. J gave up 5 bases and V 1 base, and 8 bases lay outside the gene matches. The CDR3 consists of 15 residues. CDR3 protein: CACWIRHEVDYKKLF. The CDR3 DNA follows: TGTGCCTGCTGGATTAGGCATGAGGTCGATTATAAGAAACTCTTT.

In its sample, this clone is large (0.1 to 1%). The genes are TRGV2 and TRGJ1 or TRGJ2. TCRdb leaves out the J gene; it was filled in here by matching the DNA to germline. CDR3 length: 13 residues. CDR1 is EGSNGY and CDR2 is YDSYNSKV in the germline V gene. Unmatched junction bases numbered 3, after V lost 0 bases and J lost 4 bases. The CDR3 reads CATWDGLYYKKLF. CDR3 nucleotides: TGTGCCACCTGGGACGGGCTGTATTATAAGAAACTCTTT.

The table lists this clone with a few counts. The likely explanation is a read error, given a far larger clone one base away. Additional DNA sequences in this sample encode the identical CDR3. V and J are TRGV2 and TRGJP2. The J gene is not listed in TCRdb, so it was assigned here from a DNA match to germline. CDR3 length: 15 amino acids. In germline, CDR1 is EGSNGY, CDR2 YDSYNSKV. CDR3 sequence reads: CATWDGRGSDWIKTF. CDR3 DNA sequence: TGCGCCACCTGGGACGGCCGGGGTAGTGATTGGATCAAGACGTTT.

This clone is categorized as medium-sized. CDR3 amino acids: CATWSRRRNYKKLF. Here the CDR3 DNA reads TGTGCCACCTGGTCCCGGAGGAGGAATTATAAGAAACTCTTT. This chain uses TRGV8 with TRGJ1 or TRGJ2. In the absence of a J gene in TCRdb, the DNA was matched to germline to assign it here. V lost 6 bases and J lost 5; bases outside the gene matches: 13. The CDR3 covers 14 residues. CDR1 is VENAVY, CDR2 YDSYNSRV, per germline.

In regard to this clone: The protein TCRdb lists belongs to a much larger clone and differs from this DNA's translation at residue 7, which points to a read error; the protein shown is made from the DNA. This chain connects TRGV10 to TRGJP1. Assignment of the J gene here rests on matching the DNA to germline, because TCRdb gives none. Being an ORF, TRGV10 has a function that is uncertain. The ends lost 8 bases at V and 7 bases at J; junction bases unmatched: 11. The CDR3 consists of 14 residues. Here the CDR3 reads CAAWDLTFGWFKIF. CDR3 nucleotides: TGTGCTGCGTGGGATTTGACCTTTGGTTGGTTCAAGATATTT.

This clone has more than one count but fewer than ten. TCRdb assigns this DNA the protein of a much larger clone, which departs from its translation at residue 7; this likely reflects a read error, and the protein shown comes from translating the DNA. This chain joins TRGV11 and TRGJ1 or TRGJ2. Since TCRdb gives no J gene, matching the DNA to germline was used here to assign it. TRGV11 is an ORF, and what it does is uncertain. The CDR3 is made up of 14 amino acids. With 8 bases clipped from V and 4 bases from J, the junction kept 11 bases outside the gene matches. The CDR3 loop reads CACWTSHQYYKKLF. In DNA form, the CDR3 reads TGTGCCTGCTGGACTTCCCACCAATATTATAAGAAACTCTTT.